Described below is a single T cell receptor beta chain sequence and its context. V was pared by 4 bases and J by 7 bases, with 7 bases of the junction left unmatched. Germline lookup yields CDR1 SGDLS and CDR2 YYNGEE. The CDR3 is made up of 14 amino acids. These data are taken from a study of shared clonotypes between healthy human individuals. CD45RO-negative, CCR7-selected cells formed the naive CD8 fraction, which excluded terminally differentiated effector memory CD45RA+ cells. Several immunoSEQ 96-well plates shared each subset's DNA, each plate a replicate. Repertoires were generated with immunoSEQ multiplex PCR, while TCRdb's copy carries only in-frame clones and drops some. The table includes 500,000 to 700,000 clones, 85% to 95% detected once.

V and J are TRBV9 and TRBJ2-1; 8 bases match TRBD1. The material sequenced was naive CD8+ T cells sorted from blood. This receptor was obtained from a woman aged 25 to 39 in good health. CDR3 bases: TGTGCCAGCAGCCCCTGGACAGGGATGAATGAGCAGTTCTTC. Amino acids: CASSPWTGMNEQFF.